Shown below are 19 T cell receptor beta chains from a single sample sequenced in a study of CD8 T cells in ankylosing spondylitis. One entry per CDR3 protein, called by TCRdb with MiXCR from the 5' RACE reads. Here the sample spans about 330,000 distinct CDR3 sequences, roughly 8% being singletons. Study observations and caveats: Seemingly characteristic of ankylosing spondylitis blood was a TCR beta motif consisting of about 8 highly homologous variants.

No antigen has been assigned to these receptors. The material sequenced was blood, either unsorted or a sorted T cell fraction (not recorded which). These receptors came from a male donor with ankylosing spondylitis.

This clonotype was observed a handful of times. The chain recombines TRBV6-5 with TRBJ2-2; D is ambiguous. The CDR3 extends over 16 amino acids. The V gene lost 0 bases and the J gene lost 2 bases, with 10 bases spanning the gap. CDR1 is MNHEY, CDR2 SVGAGI, per germline. The CDR3 loop is CASSYSNWENTGELFF. Here the CDR3 DNA reads TGTGCCAGCAGTTACTCGAATTGGGAAAACACCGGGGAGCTGTTTTTT.

The rearrangement joins TRBV6-5 to TRBJ2-1, with D tentatively TRBD2 (7 bases). Germline CDR1 and CDR2: MNHEY and SVGAGI. The V gene lost 2 bases and the J gene lost 9 bases, with 20 bases spanning the gap. This CDR3 spans 16 amino acids. CDR3 in amino acids: CASSYPRGRARVEQFF. The CDR3 DNA is TGTGCCAGCAGTTACCCTAGGGGGAGGGCCAGAGTTGAGCAGTTCTTC.

This clonotype was seen a few times. The chain links TRBV10-3 to TRBJ2-1, with 8 positions matching TRBD2. Germline CDR1 is ENHRY and CDR2 is SYGVKD. V lost 5 bases to trimming and J lost 5 bases; unmatched junction nucleotides: 8. The CDR3 spans 15 residues. CDR3 sequence: CAISNRTSRHNEQFF. CDR3 nucleotide sequence: TGTGCCATCAGTAACCGGACTAGCCGTCACAATGAGCAGTTCTTC.

This clonotype was seen more than once but under ten times. The CDR3 here is CASSLGNFNQPQHF. CDR3 sequence (DNA): TGTGCCAGCAGCCTCGGAAACTTTAATCAGCCCCAGCATTTT. V is TRBV4-2 and J is TRBJ1-5; D is uncertain. The V end was cut by 4 bases, the J end by 4 bases, with 11 bases between. This CDR3 region has 14 residues. CDR1 LGHNA and CDR2 YNFKEQ come from the germline V gene.

The V gene is TRBV18, the J gene TRBJ2-1; D is uncertain. The CDR3 sequence is 12 residues long. Looked up from germline, CDR1 is KGHSH and CDR2 is LQKENI. V was clipped by 3 bases and J by 12 bases, with 12 bases between them. This CDR3 reads CASSPENGVQFF. The CDR3 region has the DNA TGTGCCAGCTCACCCGAAAACGGCGTGCAGTTCTTC.

This clonotype was detected ten times or more. This sequence joins TRBV5-6 and TRBJ2-7; 11 positions agree with TRBD1. Unmatched junction bases numbered 8, after V lost 4 bases and J lost 2 bases. CDR1 and CDR2 from the germline V gene are SGHDT and YYEEEE. This CDR3 is built from 16 residues. CDR3 DNA sequence: TGTGCCAGCAGCCGACTTCCGGGACAGGGGGCCTACGAGCAGTACTTC. Translated: CASSRLPGQGAYEQYF.

The chain employs TRBV12-5 and TRBJ1-2, with 7 bases fitting TRBD1. The CDR3 length is 14 residues. V lost 3 bases, J lost 3 bases, and 4 bases stayed unmatched. Per germline, CDR1 LGHNT and CDR2 FRNRAP. CDR3 amino acids: CASGLTGVDYGYTF. CDR3 coding DNA: TGTGCTAGTGGTTTAACAGGGGTGGACTATGGCTACACCTTC. The full variable domain, its missing parts supplied by reference TRBV12-5 and TRBJ1-2, is DARVTQTPRHKVTEMGQEVTMRCQPILGHNTVFWYRQTMMQGLELLAYFRNRAPLDDSGMPKDRFSAEMPDATLATLKIQPSEPRDSAVYFCASGLTGVDYGYTFGSGTRLTVV.

This clonotype turned up a few times. CDR3 DNA: TGCAGTGCTGGGAGGGGTAGTAACTATGGCTACACCTTC. It is translated as CSAGRGSNYGYTF. The V and J genes are TRBV20-1 and TRBJ1-2, with a weak D call TRBD1 (5 bases). Germline V gene lookup returns CDR1 DFQATT and CDR2 SNEGSKA (reference sequence). This CDR3 has 13 amino acids. Trimming pared 5 bases from V and 1 base from J, leaving 11 bases between.

This clonotype showed up just a few times. The rearrangement uses TRBV5-1 and TRBJ1-5; the D is unclear. Trimming removed 0 bases at V and 0 bases at J, with 16 bases between. The V gene's germline CDR1 is SGHRS and CDR2 YFSETQ. This CDR3 spans 18 amino acids. The CDR3 coding sequence is TGCGCCAGCAGCTTGGGGCCACCTGATCAATATAGCAATCAGCCCCAGCATTTT. Translating gives CASSLGPPDQYSNQPQHF.

This clonotype was seen a few times. The chain couples TRBV7-6 to TRBJ2-3; D is unclear. CDR3 length: 15 amino acids. The V gene's germline CDR1 is SGHVS and CDR2 FNYEAQ. V lost 3 bases, J lost 2 bases, and 12 bases lay in between. DNA for the CDR3: TGTGCCAGCAGCTTGAAGGATTCCTTCACAGATACGCAGTATTTT. It specifies CASSLKDSFTDTQYF.

V and J are TRBV3-1 and TRBJ2-2, with 11 bases identical to TRBD2. With 5 bases clipped from V and 2 bases from J, the junction kept 13 bases outside the gene matches. This CDR3 is 19 amino acids long. Germline V lookup: CDR1 LGHDT, CDR2 YNNKEL (reference sequence). CDR3 sequence: CASSIRVASGRINTGELFF. CDR3 DNA: TGTGCCAGCAGCATCCGGGTTGCTAGCGGGAGGATTAACACCGGGGAGCTGTTTTTT.

The V and J genes are TRBV6-2 or TRBV6-3 and TRBJ1-6; D not resolved. The ends were cut back, 6 bases at V and 6 bases at J, with 6 bases in the middle. Per germline, CDR1 MNHEY and CDR2 SVGEGT. The CDR3 runs 12 residues. The CDR3 is CASRRGNSPLHF. In nucleotides, the CDR3 is TGTGCCAGCAGACGGGGTAATTCACCCCTCCACTTT.

The chain combines TRBV10-3 with TRBJ2-4; possible D gene TRBD1, 5 bases. The CDR3 is made up of 19 amino acids. Germline CDR1 ENHRY, CDR2 SYGVKD. Trimming cost V 0 bases and J 0 bases, with 18 bases left between them. This chain's CDR3 is CAISESISQGALAKNIQYF. The CDR3 DNA is TGTGCCATCAGTGAGTCGATTTCCCAAGGGGCCCTAGCCAAAAACATTCAGTACTTC.

In DNA form, the CDR3 reads TGTGCCAGCAGCCAAGAGGAACCGGGACAGGGGTCAGATACGCAGTATTTT. The encoded protein is CASSQEEPGQGSDTQYF. The chain links TRBV4-2 to TRBJ2-3; 10 bases line up with TRBD1. CDR1 and CDR2 from the germline V gene are LGHNA and YNFKEQ. This CDR3 comprises 17 residues. V shed 0 bases, J shed 4 bases, and the junction held 7 bases outside the gene matches.

The chain employs TRBV29-1 and TRBJ1-4, with no clear D. The V end was cut by 5 bases, the J end by 4 bases, with 17 bases between. CDR1 is SQVTM, CDR2 ANQGSEA, per germline. The CDR3 spans 15 residues. This CDR3 reads CSVLAAGRDNEKLFF. CDR3 sequence (DNA): TGCAGCGTTTTGGCAGCGGGTAGAGATAATGAAAAACTGTTTTTT.

A few counts support this clonotype. The V gene is TRBV3-1, the J gene TRBJ1-3; D call uncertain. With 5 bases removed from V and 2 bases from J, the gap between germline ends came to 10 bases. Germline assignment: CDR1 LGHDT and CDR2 YNNKEL (reference sequence). The CDR3 spans 14 residues. CDR3 in amino acids: CASSFTAAGNTIYF. CDR3 DNA sequence: TGTGCCAGCAGCTTCACAGCAGCTGGAAACACCATATATTTT.

This clonotype was seen a few times. This chain joins TRBV6-2 or TRBV6-3 and TRBJ1-3, with a possible D match to TRBD1 (5 bases). The CDR3 is made up of 15 amino acids. Germline lookup yields CDR1 MNHEY and CDR2 SVGEGT. V was clipped by 3 bases and J by 0 bases, with 9 bases between them. The CDR3 reads CASSYPGSSGNTIYF. DNA for the CDR3: TGTGCCAGCAGTTATCCAGGGAGCTCTGGAAACACCATATATTTT.

This clonotype was picked up a small number of times. V and J are TRBV27 and TRBJ2-1, with TRBD1 as a possible D gene (6 bases). The CDR3 is 12 residues long. The germline V gene encodes CDR1 MNHEY and CDR2 SMNVEV (reference sequence). V was clipped by 2 bases and J by 13 bases, with 12 bases between them. The CDR3 protein is CASSLNGGIQFF. The CDR3 nucleotides are TGTGCCAGCAGTTTAAATGGGGGCATCCAGTTCTTC.

This clonotype was counted many times. The rearrangement uses TRBV2 and TRBJ1-3; tentative D call: TRBD1 (5 bases). V was cut by 2 bases and J by 0 bases, with 11 bases left in between. CDR1 is SNHLY, CDR2 FYNNEI, per germline. The CDR3 contains 16 residues. The CDR3 loop is CASSEWTFGSGNTIYF. The CDR3 region has the DNA TGTGCCAGCAGTGAATGGACATTCGGCTCTGGAAACACCATATATTTT.